The present entry profiles one T cell receptor beta chain with its context. The data are from a study of CD8 T cells in Susac syndrome. RNA, at roughly 0.45 to 1 ug, was reverse transcribed with random hexamers. MiXCR, applied by TCRdb to the immunoSEQ multiplex PCR reads, yields one record per CDR3 protein. The sample lists more than 150,000 distinct CDR3 sequences, 95% seen once, with about 0.16% in the top ten. This receptor was obtained from a human donor with Susac syndrome. The specimen sequenced was CD4+ T cells from PBMCs.

Written as DNA, the CDR3 is TGCGCCAGCAGCTTCGGGGAGGGCGGCGTCAAAAACATTCAGTACTTC. Translation: CASSFGEGGVKNIQYF. V usage is TRBV5-1 and J usage is TRBJ2-4, with 7 bases that match TRBD2. The CDR3 is 16 amino acids. V dropped 2 bases and J dropped 3; count of bases not matched to a gene: 8. Per the germline V gene, CDR1 is SGHRS and CDR2 is YFSETQ.